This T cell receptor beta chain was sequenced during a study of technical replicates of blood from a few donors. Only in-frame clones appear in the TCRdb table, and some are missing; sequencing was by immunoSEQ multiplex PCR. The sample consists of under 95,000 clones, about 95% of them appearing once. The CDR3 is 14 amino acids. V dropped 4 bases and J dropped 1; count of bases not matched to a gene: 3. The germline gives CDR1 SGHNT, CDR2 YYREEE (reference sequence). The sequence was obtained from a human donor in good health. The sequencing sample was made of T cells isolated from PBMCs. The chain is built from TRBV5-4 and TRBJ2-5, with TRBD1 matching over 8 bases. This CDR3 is CASSPGGVQETQYF. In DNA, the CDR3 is TGTGCCAGCAGCCCAGGGGGCGTCCAAGAGACCCAGTACTTC.